This is a list of T cell receptor beta chains from one sample in a study of T cells after yellow fever vaccination. Via MiXCR, TCRdb re-called the 5' RACE reads, giving one row per CDR3 protein. The table includes about 150,000 distinct CDR3 sequences, 5.5% to 8% detected once. The specimen was CD4+ T cells sorted from PBMCs, collected on the day of the first yellow fever vaccination. These receptors were obtained from a man aged 18 to 29 who received the YFV17D yellow fever vaccine. The CDR3 runs from the conserved cysteine through the conserved F or W. The D gene is left open where the match is weak. Not every row has a clone size; where given, it reads once, few, many or a size class.

>.|.|TRBJ1-1|TRBV6-5
TGTGCCAGCAGTTATGGCCCGGGGGCGGGAGCTTTCTTT
CASSYGPGAGAFF
>.|many|TRBJ2-7|TRBV6-5
TGTGCCAGCAGGGGCAGTGGACTCTCCTACGAGCAGTACTTC
CASRGSGLSYEQYF
>.|few|TRBJ1-1|TRBV5-1
TGCGCCAGCAGCTTGACCGGGCGGGAAACTGAAGCTTTCTTT
CASSLTGRETEAFF
>TRBD1|.|TRBJ1-1|TRBV5-1
TGCGCCAGCAGCTTGGAACCCTCGGGACAGGGACAAACTGAAGCTTTCTTT
CASSLEPSGQGQTEAFF
>TRBD1|many|TRBJ1-1|TRBV7-9
TGTGCCAGCAGCCCAGGGGGCATAAACACTGAAGCTTTCTTT
CASSPGGINTEAFF
>TRBD2|.|TRBJ2-2|TRBV9
TGTGCCAGCAGCACCGGGGGGGCCTACACCGGGGAGCTGTTTTTT
CASSTGGAYTGELFF
>.|few|TRBJ2-7|TRBV5-4
TGTGCCAGCAGCCGGGACGGAGCCTACGAGCAGTACTTC
CASSRDGAYEQYF
>TRBD2|few|TRBJ2-5|TRBV11-2
TGTGCCAGCAGCTTAGTGGCCCTAGCGGGGACTCAAGAGACCCAGTACTTC
CASSLVALAGTQETQYF
>.|many|TRBJ1-1|TRBV29-1
TGCAGCGTTGATTCCGAGGACAACACTGAAGCTTTCTTT
CSVDSEDNTEAFF
>TRBD1|.|TRBJ2-4|TRBV5-5
TGTGCCAGCAGCTGGGCAGGGGGTGGACTGAACATTCAGTACTTC
CASSWAGGGLNIQYF
>.|many|TRBJ1-5|TRBV5-6
TGTGCCAGCAGCTTGGGGCTACATCAGCCCCAGCATTTT
CASSLGLHQPQHF
>TRBD1|.|TRBJ2-1|TRBV6-7
TGTGCTACAACCGGGACAGGGGGTTCCAATGAGCAGTTCTTC
CATTGTGGSNEQFF
>.|.|TRBJ2-3|TRBV7-2
TGTGCCAGCAGCTTAGCGCGCGGGGGCGTAGATACGCAGTATTTT
CASSLARGGVDTQYF
>.|many|TRBJ2-3|TRBV20-1
TGCAGTGTCTCTAAGGGACGCAGCACAGATACGCAGTATTTT
CSVSKGRSTDTQYF
>.|few|TRBJ2-6|TRBV7-2
TGTGCCAGCAGCTTAGCGTGGGGGGGGCGGAGCTCTGGGGCCAACGTCCTGACTTTC
CASSLAWGGRSSGANVLTF
>.|few|TRBJ1-1|TRBV30
TGTGCCTGGAGCCCAGTGTCCCGGGGGAACACTGAAGCTTTCTTT
CAWSPVSRGNTEAFF
>TRBD1|many|TRBJ2-5|TRBV12-3/TRBV12-4
TGTGCCAGCAGCCGGGGACAGGCCGGGGAGACCCAGTACTTC
CASSRGQAGETQYF
>TRBD2|.|TRBJ2-3|TRBV11-2
TGTGCCAGCAGCTGGGGATCGGGCGGGGGGGCCGGGGGCACAGATACGCAGTATTTT
CASSWGSGGGAGGTDTQYF
>.|.|TRBJ1-6|TRBV18
TGTGCCAGCTCACCGGGGGGTGACGATTCACCCCTCCACTTT
CASSPGGDDSPLHF
>.|many|TRBJ1-2|TRBV5-1
TGCGCCAGCAGCCCAGGACCCGCTAACTATGGCTACACCTTC
CASSPGPANYGYTF
>.|many|TRBJ2-5|TRBV5-8
TGTGCCAGCAGCTTGGATAAAGAGACCCAGTACTTC
CASSLDKETQYF
>.|few|TRBJ2-6|TRBV18
TGTGCCAGCTATCGAGGGGAGGCCGGGGCCAACGTCCTGACTTTC
CASYRGEAGANVLTF
>.|.|TRBJ2-7|TRBV21-1
TGTGCCAGCAGCAAAGGTCGGGCAGTCTCCTACGAGCAGTACTTC
CASSKGRAVSYEQYF
>.|many|TRBJ2-2|TRBV11-1
TGTGCCAGCAGCTTAGCCCTAAACACCGGGGAGCTGTTTTTT
CASSLALNTGELFF
>TRBD1|few|TRBJ1-1|TRBV20-1
TGCAGTGCTAGAGATCCTGGGACAGGGAACACTGAAGCTTTCTTT
CSARDPGTGNTEAFF
>.|few|TRBJ2-3|TRBV18
TGTGCCAGCTCACACCGGGATCAACGCACAGATACGCAGTATTTT
CASSHRDQRTDTQYF
>.|.|TRBJ2-5|TRBV5-4
TGTGCCAGCAGCTTGACTAGCTCGGGTGAGACCCAGTACTTC
CASSLTSSGETQYF
>TRBD2|.|TRBJ2-5|TRBV4-3
TGCGCCAGCAGCCAAGAACCAGCGGGGGGAAGAGTGACCCAGTACTTC
CASSQEPAGGRVTQYF
>.|.|TRBJ1-5|TRBV29-1
TGCAGCGTTGGGGAAGGTGGGGGTCAGCCCCAGCATTTT
CSVGEGGGQPQHF
>.|.|TRBJ1-1|TRBV5-1
TGCGCCAGCAAAAAGGGGCAGGGCGGGTTGGACACTGAAGCTTTCTTT
CASKKGQGGLDTEAFF
>.|many|TRBJ1-1|TRBV5-1
TGCGCCAGCAGCTTGGACAGCGGACCGGTTGAAGCTTTCTTT
CASSLDSGPVEAFF
>.|many|TRBJ2-5|TRBV5-1
TGCGCCAGCAGCAGGAACAGTGGCCAAGAGACCCAGTACTTC
CASSRNSGQETQYF
>.|many|TRBJ2-5|TRBV7-9
TGTGCCAGCAGCTTAGCCTTCCGGGACGTAGTATGCTTC
CASSLAFRDVVCF
>.|.|TRBJ1-5|TRBV3-1
TGTGCCAGCAGCCAGTCTAGTGGCAATCAGCCCCAGCATTTT
CASSQSSGNQPQHF
>.|.|TRBJ2-2|TRBV12-3/TRBV12-4
TGTGCCAGCAGAGAGGGAACCAACACCGGGGAGCTGTTTTTT
CASREGTNTGELFF
>.|few|TRBJ2-1|TRBV2
TGTGCCAGCAGTGAATTCCAGCACAATGAGCAGTTCTTC
CASSEFQHNEQFF
>.|many|TRBJ2-1|TRBV7-2
TGTGCCAGCAGCCCCTATAGCTCCTACAATGAGCAGTTCTTC
CASSPYSSYNEQFF
>TRBD1|many|TRBJ2-7|TRBV10-1
TGCGCCAGCAGTGAGTCGGGAAAGGGACAGCGCGAGCAGTACTTC
CASSESGKGQREQYF
>TRBD1|few|TRBJ2-2|TRBV7-2
TGTGCCAGCAGCTTAAACAGGGGGCACACCGGGGAGCTGTTTTTT
CASSLNRGHTGELFF
>.|many|TRBJ1-2|TRBV6-5
TGTGCCAGCAGTTCCCAAGGGAGTGGCTACACCTTC
CASSSQGSGYTF
>.|many|TRBJ1-3|TRBV20-1
TGCAGTGCTAGAGGACAGTTCTCTGGAAACACCATATATTTT
CSARGQFSGNTIYF
>TRBD2|.|TRBJ2-1|TRBV6-1
TGTGCCAGCAGCATAGCGGGGATACGGGATGAGCAGTTCTTC
CASSIAGIRDEQFF
>TRBD2|many|TRBJ2-5|TRBV6-1
TGTGCCAGCAGGGATTTGGGAGCGGGGGGCCGGGAGACCCAGTACTTC
CASRDLGAGGRETQYF
>.|many|TRBJ2-3|TRBV10-3
TGTGCCATCAAAATCGGACAGCTCACAGATACGCAGTATTTT
CAIKIGQLTDTQYF
>.|many|TRBJ2-5|TRBV3-1
TGTGCCAGCAGCCTCGGCACTAGAGCGATGGGAGAGACCCAGTACTTC
CASSLGTRAMGETQYF
>.|many|TRBJ2-1|TRBV20-1
TGCAGTGCCCCGGAGAGGTGGGGAGATGAGCAGTTCTTC
CSAPERWGDEQFF
>.|.|TRBJ2-2|TRBV5-1
TGCGCCAGCACCGGGGGAGCGCCGAACACCGGGGAGCTGTTTTTT
CASTGGAPNTGELFF
>TRBD1|many|TRBJ2-2|TRBV20-1
TGCAGTGCTAGACCAGGACAGGGAGCGAACACCGGGGAGCTGTTTTTT
CSARPGQGANTGELFF
>TRBD1|.|TRBJ1-5|TRBV12-3/TRBV12-4
TGTGCCAGCACCCTACAGGGGAGCAATCAGCCCCAGCATTTT
CASTLQGSNQPQHF
>TRBD2|few|TRBJ2-1|TRBV20-1
TGCAGTGCTAAACCTGCGGGGGGGAATGAGCAGTTCTTC
CSAKPAGGNEQFF
>.|many|TRBJ2-1|TRBV5-1
TGCGCCAGCAGCTTAAATGAGGATGAGCAGTTCTTC
CASSLNEDEQFF
>.|many|TRBJ2-3|TRBV7-9
TGTGCCAGCAGCTCGGGACAAATAGGTGGAGATACGCAGTATTTT
CASSSGQIGGDTQYF
>.|many|TRBJ1-3|TRBV7-6
TGTGCCAGCAGCTTACCCGGGCGAAGGGGAAACACCATATATTTT
CASSLPGRRGNTIYF
>TRBD1|few|TRBJ2-5|TRBV30
TGTGCCTCAGTAACCGGGACAGGGACGGGGACCCAGTACTTC
CASVTGTGTGTQYF
>TRBD2|many|TRBJ2-3|TRBV20-1
TGCAGTGCTAGACCCCTAGCGGCAGATACGCAGTATTTT
CSARPLAADTQYF
>.|many|TRBJ2-5|TRBV20-1
TGCAGTGGGCAGGCTAGCCAAGAGACCCAGTACTTC
CSGQASQETQYF
>.|many|TRBJ1-2|TRBV4-1
TGCGCCAGCAGCCCTGGACTGACAGCTAACTATGGCTACACCTTC
CASSPGLTANYGYTF